This passage covers 10 T cell receptor beta chains from one sample sequenced in a study of T cells after yellow fever vaccination. MiXCR, run by TCRdb on the 5' RACE reads, gives a single entry per CDR3 protein. The data contain 90,000 to 150,000 distinct CDR3 sequences, around 7.2% of them singletons. The sample was CD4+ T cells sorted from PBMCs, taken 45 days after the first yellow fever vaccination. All receptors derive from a man in his late teens or twenties who received the YFV17D yellow fever vaccine.

The genes are TRBV28 and TRBJ2-1; D is undetermined. Between the trimmed V and J ends, which lost 6 bases and 12 bases, there was a span of 24 bases. The germline gives CDR1 MDHEN, CDR2 SYDVKM. This CDR3 region has 15 residues. The CDR3 coding sequence is TGTGCCAGCAGCAGAGCCGGACGGCCTGACGTGTGGCAGTTCTTC. Amino acids: CASSRAGRPDVWQFF.

This clonotype appeared many times. The V gene is TRBV7-8, the J gene TRBJ1-1; 8 positions agree with TRBD1. Germline CDR1 and CDR2: SGHVS and FQNEAQ. This CDR3 has 12 amino acids. J was trimmed by 8 bases and V by 5 bases; bases with no gene match: 4. The CDR3 region has the DNA TGTGCCAGCAGCAACAGGGACAGGGAAGCTTTCTTT. It is translated as CASSNRDREAFF.

This clonotype was seen at least ten times. This chain connects TRBV7-6 to TRBJ2-1, with 9 nucleotides matching TRBD2. The CDR3 has 15 amino acids. Unmatched junction bases numbered 7, after V lost 4 bases and J lost 6 bases. Germline loops: CDR1 SGHVS, CDR2 FNYEAQ. CDR3 amino acids: CASSYLAGPGNEQFF. The CDR3 DNA reads TGTGCCAGCAGCTACCTAGCGGGGCCCGGCAATGAGCAGTTCTTC.

The V gene is TRBV6-1, the J gene TRBJ1-2; TRBD1 is a possible D gene (5 bases). This CDR3 contains 14 residues. Trimming removed 7 bases from V and 3 bases from J, with 15 bases in between. The germline gives CDR1 MNHNS, CDR2 SASEGT. CDR3 nucleotide sequence: TGTGCCAGCAAAAACGCGGGGGTTGACTATGGCTACACCTTC. Amino acid sequence: CASKNAGVDYGYTF.

This clonotype qualifies as medium-sized (0.01 to 0.1%). The CDR3 DNA reads TGTGCTAGTTCCAACAGGGTGGGTAACTACGAGCAGTACTTC. As protein: CASSNRVGNYEQYF. The chain couples TRBV12-5 to TRBJ2-7, with a possible D match to TRBD1 (6 bases). The CDR3 runs 14 residues. Per germline, CDR1 LGHNT and CDR2 FRNRAP. Deletions cut 8 bases from V and 3 bases from J, with 17 bases between.

This clonotype has a count of ten or more. The V and J genes are TRBV28 and TRBJ1-5; D perhaps matches TRBD1 (5 bases). Per germline, CDR1 MDHEN and CDR2 SYDVKM. The CDR3 length is 14 residues. Trimming left V 2 bases short and J 4 bases short, with 9 bases between. The CDR3 bases are TGTGCCAGCAGTTTAGCAGGGCGGAATCAGCCCCAGCATTTT. As protein: CASSLAGRNQPQHF.

This clonotype appeared many times. The chain carries TRBV20-1 and TRBJ1-2; 12 nucleotides match TRBD1. J was trimmed by 6 bases and V by 7 bases; bases with no gene match: 12. The CDR3 runs 15 residues. The germline gives CDR1 DFQATT, CDR2 SNEGSKA (reference sequence). As DNA, the CDR3 is TGCAGTGTTAGTCAACCGGGACAGGGGGCGGATGGCTACACCTTC. As protein: CSVSQPGQGADGYTF.

This clonotype was detected many times. CDR3 DNA: TGTGCCTGGAGTGTACTCCAGTACACTGAAGCTTTCTTT. Residues: CAWSVLQYTEAFF. The chain links TRBV30 to TRBJ1-1; no firm D call. V was cut by 0 bases and J by 3 bases, with 8 bases left in between. Germline CDR1 GTSNPN, CDR2 SVGIG (reference sequence). The CDR3 extends over 13 amino acids.

This clonotype was found many times. An end of the junction does not agree with germline; a read error may underlie this. The CDR3 sequence: CASTLDGPHLYF. DNA for the CDR3: TGTGCCAGCACCTTGGACGGACCGCATCTGTATTTT. The chain uses TRBV5-6 and TRBJ2-3, with D hard to call. The CDR3 contains 12 residues. The V gene's germline CDR1 is SGHDT and CDR2 YYEEEE. Supplemented by reference TRBV5-6 and TRBJ2-3, the full variable domain reads DAGVTQSPTHLIKTRGQQVTLRCSPKSGHDTVSWYQQALGQGPQFIFQYYEEEERQRGNFPDRFSGHQFPNYSSELNVNALLLGDSALYLCASTLDGPHLYFGPGTRLTVL.

The chain recombines TRBV19 with TRBJ2-5; TRBD1 matches at 9 bases. Germline CDR1 is LNHDA and CDR2 is SQIVND (reference sequence). This CDR3 has 14 amino acids. Losses at the gene ends were 4 bases for V and 3 bases for J; bases not matched to a gene: 3. The CDR3 here is CASSRWTGEETQYF. The CDR3 nucleotides are TGTGCCAGTAGTAGATGGACAGGGGAAGAGACCCAGTACTTC.